These 8 T cell receptor beta chains originate from one sample sequenced in a study of blood T cell repertoires in COVID-19. Method: immunoSEQ multiplex PCR; TCRdb's copy keeps in-frame clones and lacks some. The sample holds 180,000 or so clones; roughly 73% are singletons and the top ten take 2.5% to 3%. The sample was peripheral blood. The receptors stem from a woman older than 75 with active or convalescent COVID-19.

This clone was seen only once. The chain recombines TRBV2 with TRBJ2-2; 8 bases line up with TRBD1. CDR3 size: 13 residues. The germline V gene encodes CDR1 SNHLY and CDR2 FYNNEI. Germline trimming cut 6 bases from V and 5 bases from J; bases unmatched to any gene: 2. The CDR3 loop reads CASSTGGTGELFF. The CDR3 region has the DNA TGTGCCAGCAGCACAGGGGGGACCGGGGAGCTGTTTTTT.

This sequence joins TRBV5-1 and TRBJ2-4; 7 nucleotides match TRBD1. The V and J ends lost 3 bases and 3 bases, in that order; junction bases with no gene match: 12. The CDR3 runs to 17 residues. Germline V lookup: CDR1 SGHRS, CDR2 YFSETQ. The CDR3 is CASSWGPGQSDKNIQYF. CDR3 sequence (DNA): TGCGCCAGCAGCTGGGGGCCGGGACAGTCAGACAAAAACATTCAGTACTTC.

The rearrangement links TRBV6-2 or TRBV6-3 to TRBJ2-7; 9 nucleotides align to TRBD2. The junction had 12 bases not matched to a gene; V was cut back by 4 bases and J by 2 bases. The CDR3 loop spans 17 amino acids. CDR1 and CDR2 (germline): MNHEY, SVGEGT. DNA for the CDR3: TGTGCCAGCAGTTCCCATGGCAGGATAGCGGGGGCCTACGAGCAGTACTTC. Encoded protein: CASSSHGRIAGAYEQYF.

The genes are TRBV2 and TRBJ1-5, with TRBD1 as a possible D gene (6 bases). Germline V gene sequence: CDR1 SNHLY, CDR2 FYNNEI. V lost 6 bases to trimming and J lost 1 base, with 13 bases between them. This CDR3 spans 15 amino acids. The CDR3 sequence is CASSPRGISNQPQHF. As DNA, the CDR3 is TGTGCCAGCAGCCCCAGGGGAATCAGCAATCAGCCCCAGCATTTT.

The chain recombines TRBV18 with TRBJ1-3, with unresolved D. The CDR3 extends over 17 amino acids. From germline, CDR1 is KGHSH and CDR2 LQKENI. V was clipped by 6 bases and J by 1 base, with 19 bases between them. Here the CDR3 DNA reads TGTGCCAGCTCGCGACGGGAACAGACCTATTCTGGAAACACCATATATTTT. Translation gives CASSRREQTYSGNTIYF.

J is TRBJ2-7 and V is TRBV6-6, with 10 bases fitting TRBD1. The CDR3 has 15 amino acids. Per germline, CDR1 MNHNY and CDR2 SVGAGI (reference sequence). V was clipped by 4 bases and J by 4 bases; unmatched bases: 7. The CDR3 DNA is TGTGCCAGCAGTTCCACCGGGACAGGGGAGTACGAGCAGTACTTC. Translated: CASSSTGTGEYEQYF.

This sequence joins TRBV6-2 or TRBV6-3 and TRBJ2-2; D remains unclear. Per germline, CDR1 MNHEY and CDR2 SVGEGT. Trimming cost V 6 bases and J 8 bases, with 7 bases left between them. The CDR3 runs 11 residues. CDR3 bases: TGTGCCAGCAGCATCAGGGGGGAGCTGTTTTTT. Its protein product is CASSIRGELFF.

The chain uses TRBV1 and TRBJ2-1; the table gives TRBD1 as D, unverified against the DNA. TRBV1 is labeled a pseudogene. There are 19 residues in the CDR3. The CDR3 region is CTSSQAQGLALITYNEQFF. The CDR3 coding sequence is TGCACCAGCAGCCAAGCCCAGGGCCTCGCTCTTATTACCTACAATGAGCAGTTCTTC.